This is a list of T cell receptor beta chains from one sample in a study of blood T cells in healthy people across ages. TCRdb passed the 5' RACE reads through MiXCR, listing each CDR3 protein once. The repertoire holds roughly 1,100,000 distinct CDR3 sequences, with 20% to 25% as singletons. These data are also associated with another study on T cells of mothers and their children.

The sample was blood. All receptors come from a girl aged 2-10 years in good health. The CDR3 runs from the conserved cysteine through the conserved F or W. Each record gives: clone size, J gene, V gene, D gene, CDR3 protein, CDR3 DNA. A D gene is named only where the DNA matches it firmly. Clone size is given for some rows only: seen once, a few or many times, or a class if the clone is expanded.

>.|TRBJ2-5|TRBV7-6|.
CASRPSRSGQETQYF
TGTGCCAGCAGACCAAGCCGTAGCGGCCAAGAGACCCAGTACTTC
>.|TRBJ2-3|TRBV7-2|.
CASSLAWDPDTQYF
TGTGCCAGCAGCTTAGCGTGGGATCCAGATACGCAGTATTTT
>.|TRBJ2-7|TRBV9|TRBD1
CASSVDGDSTYEQYF
TGTGCCAGCAGCGTAGATGGGGACAGCACCTACGAGCAGTACTTC
>.|TRBJ2-1|TRBV20-1|.
CSALGSNEQFF
TGCAGTGCGTTGGGGTCCAATGAGCAGTTCTTC
>.|TRBJ1-6|TRBV11-2|TRBD1
CASSPDVTGGGPLHF
TGTGCCAGCAGCCCAGACGTGACAGGGGGGGGACCCCTCCACTTT
>few|TRBJ2-1|TRBV10-3|.
CAIRGLLGSGHEQFF
TGTGCCATCAGGGGTTTATTGGGGTCGGGGCATGAGCAGTTCTTC
>.|TRBJ2-4|TRBV7-3|.
CASSLTAERNIQYF
TGTGCCAGCAGCTTAACGGCGGAGAGGAACATTCAGTACTTC
>.|TRBJ1-1|TRBV3-1|TRBD1
CASSNQRTGAEAFF
TGTGCCAGCAGCAATCAACGTACAGGGGCGGAAGCTTTCTTT
>few|TRBJ1-5|TRBV7-8|.
CASSLESGANQPQHF
TGTGCCAGCAGCTTAGAGTCCGGGGCTAATCAGCCCCAGCATTTT
>few|TRBJ2-2|TRBV4-3|TRBD1
CASSLDRGSGELFF
TGCGCCAGCAGCCTCGACAGGGGTAGCGGGGAGCTGTTTTTT
>few|TRBJ2-1|TRBV5-1|TRBD2
CASRSFSGGVFDEQFF
TGCGCCAGCAGATCGTTTAGCGGGGGGGTTTTCGATGAGCAGTTCTTC
>few|TRBJ1-1|TRBV4-3|.
CASSQEQDHHTEAFF
TGCGCCAGCAGCCAGGAACAGGACCACCACACTGAAGCTTTCTTT
>.|TRBJ2-7|TRBV27|.
CASSLNERYEQYF
TGTGCCAGCAGTTTAAACGAAAGGTACGAGCAGTACTTC
>.|TRBJ1-2|TRBV7-8|TRBD1
CASTQGGQGRGGYTF
TGTGCCAGCACCCAGGGGGGACAGGGACGTGGTGGCTACACCTTC
>few|TRBJ2-5|TRBV20-1|.
CSARAVGQETQYF
TGCAGTGCTAGAGCTGTTGGCCAAGAGACCCAGTACTTC
>.|TRBJ2-2|TRBV7-2|.
CASSLVEFGELFF
TGTGCCAGCAGCTTAGTTGAGTTTGGGGAGCTGTTTTTT
>.|TRBJ2-7|TRBV7-2|.
CASSLELIQYVYEQYF
TGTGCCAGCAGCTTAGAATTGATACAGTACGTCTACGAGCAGTACTTC
>few|TRBJ2-3|TRBV7-8|.
CASSLDGSVDTQYF
TGTGCCAGCAGCTTAGACGGGTCTGTAGATACGCAGTATTTT
>few|TRBJ2-7|TRBV25-1|.
CASSDDLYEQYF
TGTGCCAGCAGTGATGACCTCTACGAGCAGTACTTC
>few|TRBJ2-2|TRBV20-1|TRBD2
CSAISGRRTGELFF
TGCAGTGCTATTAGCGGGAGACGGACCGGGGAGCTGTTTTTT
>few|TRBJ1-5|TRBV24-1|.
CATSDLSGPQHF
TGTGCCACCAGTGATTTATCGGGGCCCCAGCATTTT
>.|TRBJ1-4|TRBV6-6|.
CASRRPQGATNEKLFF
TGTGCCAGCAGACGCCCACAGGGAGCAACTAATGAAAAACTGTTTTTT
>.|TRBJ2-1|TRBV20-1|TRBD2
CSASTGLVYNEQFF
TGCAGTGCTTCTACGGGACTAGTCTACAATGAGCAGTTCTTC
>few|TRBJ1-6|TRBV7-9|.
CASSANSGDSYNSPLHF
TGTGCCAGCAGCGCGAATAGTGGGGACTCCTATAATTCACCCCTCCACTTT
>few|TRBJ2-7|TRBV7-2|.
CASSSRSSSYEQYF
TGTGCCAGCAGCTCGCGGTCCTCTTCCTACGAGCAGTACTTC
>many|TRBJ2-7|TRBV27|TRBD2
CASSFTSGPGEQYF
TGTGCCAGCAGTTTTACTAGCGGTCCGGGGGAGCAGTACTTC
>.|TRBJ2-5|TRBV29-1|.
CSVEGRGVQETQYF
TGCAGCGTTGAAGGCAGGGGAGTCCAAGAGACCCAGTACTTC
>.|TRBJ2-3|TRBV10-3|.
CATKHELSTDTQYF
TGTGCCACCAAACACGAATTGAGCACAGATACGCAGTATTTT
>.|TRBJ2-3|TRBV11-2|TRBD2
CASSLYSGGAADTQYF
TGTGCCAGCAGCTTATATTCGGGGGGGGCCGCAGATACGCAGTATTTT
>.|TRBJ2-3|TRBV4-3|TRBD2
CASSQGLAGVVFTDTQYF
TGCGCCAGCAGCCAAGGCCTAGCGGGGGTGGTTTTCACAGATACGCAGTATTTT
>.|TRBJ2-5|TRBV12-3/TRBV12-4|.
CASSRGGEAQETQYF
TGTGCCAGCAGCCGAGGTGGGGAAGCCCAAGAGACCCAGTACTTC
>.|TRBJ2-5|TRBV12-3/TRBV12-4|.
CASGTGYQETQYF
TGTGCCAGCGGGACTGGGTACCAAGAGACCCAGTACTTC
>few|TRBJ2-2|TRBV5-1|TRBD1
CASSWGQGATGELFF
TGCGCCAGCAGCTGGGGACAGGGGGCGACCGGGGAGCTGTTTTTT
>.|TRBJ2-7|TRBV3-1|.
CASSQIAYEQYF
TGTGCCAGCAGCCAGATTGCCTACGAGCAGTACTTC
>few|TRBJ2-5|TRBV9|.
CASSVGPQQETQYF
TGTGCCAGCAGCGTAGGGCCCCAACAAGAGACCCAGTACTTC
>few|TRBJ2-7|TRBV6-1|TRBD2
CASRTTPGVAGTYEQYF
TGTGCCAGCAGAACGACCCCCGGAGTAGCGGGAACCTACGAGCAGTACTTC
>.|TRBJ2-7|TRBV12-3/TRBV12-4|TRBD1
CASSRQGTVSYEQYF
TGTGCCAGCAGTCGACAGGGGACCGTCTCCTACGAGCAGTACTTC
>few|TRBJ2-5|TRBV4-2|.
CASSPLGENEVETQYF
TGTGCCAGCAGCCCCCTGGGAGAGAACGAGGTAGAGACCCAGTACTTC
>.|TRBJ2-3|TRBV5-1|.
CASSPWGRPSTDTQYF
TGCGCCAGCAGCCCTTGGGGGCGGCCTAGCACAGATACGCAGTATTTT
>.|TRBJ2-7|TRBV6-2/TRBV6-3|.
CASNSVYEQYF
TGTGCCAGTAACAGTGTTTACGAGCAGTACTTC